The clone carrying this T cell receptor beta chain was seen a single time. This record belongs to a study of blood T cell repertoires in COVID-19. Study at large: The analysed material was cDNA or gDNA that came from T cells, B-cell-depleted T cells, or PBMCs.

Under the authors' procedure: Cell counts per sample came from amplifying reference gene primers. TCRdb's table, derived via immunoSEQ multiplex PCR, lists solely in-frame clones and lacks some. V, J and clone size are taken as reported in that table, and D and trimming were inferred from the DNA itself. Of 200,000 to 250,000 clones listed, roughly nine tenths were seen once; the top ten hold less than 8%. The sequence derives from a man between 60 and 75 years old with acute or convalescent COVID-19. Material: peripheral blood.

The CDR3 region is CASSPEPGVRGNTIYF. The CDR3 DNA is TGTGCCAGCAGCCCTGAACCAGGGGTCAGAGGAAACACCATATATTTT. The rearrangement links TRBV9 to TRBJ1-3, with D possibly matching TRBD1 (6 bases). This CDR3 is built from 16 residues. Germline assignment: CDR1 SGDLS and CDR2 YYNGEE. Trimming cost V 4 bases and J 4 bases, with 18 bases left between them.